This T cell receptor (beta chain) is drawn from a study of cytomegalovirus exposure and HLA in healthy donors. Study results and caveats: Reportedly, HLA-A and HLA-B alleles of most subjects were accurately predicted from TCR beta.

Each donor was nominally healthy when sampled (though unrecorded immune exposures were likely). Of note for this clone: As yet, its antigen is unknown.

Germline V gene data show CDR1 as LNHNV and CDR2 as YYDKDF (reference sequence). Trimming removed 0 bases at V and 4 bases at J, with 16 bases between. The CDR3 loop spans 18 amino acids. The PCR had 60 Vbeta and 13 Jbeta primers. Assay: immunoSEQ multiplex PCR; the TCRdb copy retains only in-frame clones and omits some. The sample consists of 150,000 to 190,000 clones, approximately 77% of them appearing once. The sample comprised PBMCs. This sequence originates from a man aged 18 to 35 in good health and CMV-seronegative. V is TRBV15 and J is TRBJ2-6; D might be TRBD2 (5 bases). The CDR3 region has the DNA TGTGCCACCAGCAGAGAGGGTACTACGGGGTTGGGGGCCAACGTCCTGACTTTC. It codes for CATSREGTTGLGANVLTF.